These 17 T cell receptor beta chains share one sample of origin, sequenced in a study of T cells in Graves' hyperthyroidism and ophthalmopathy. The source material, RNA transcripts, was used to amplify TCR beta CDR3 regions. During a first-round RT-PCR of the TCR CDR3, the HTBI primer set was used. A single record per CDR3 protein comes from TCRdb applying MiXCR to the multiplex PCR reads. Of 300,000 to 450,000 distinct CDR3 sequences detected, about 15% appear once; the ten largest clones hold 30% to 35%. Sequencing was performed on blood. These receptors came from a woman in her 30s with Graves' hyperthyroidism.

The chain is built from TRBV7-3 and TRBJ2-1; 7 bases line up with TRBD2. V trimming: 2 bases; J trimming: 0 bases; junction bases outside the gene matches: 4. The germline CDR1 and CDR2 sequences are SGHTA and FQGTGA. The CDR3 is 16 amino acids. In nucleotides, the CDR3 is TGTGCCAGCAGCTTATCGGCGGGAGTCTCCTACAATGAGCAGTTCTTC. It specifies CASSLSAGVSYNEQFF. The full variable domain, in which reference TRBV7-3 and TRBJ2-1 provide the parts outside the CDR3, is GAGVSQTPSNKVTEKGKYVELRCDPISGHTALYWYRQSLGQGPEFLIYFQGTGAADDSGLPNDRFFAVRPEGSVSTLKIQRTERGDSAVYLCASSLSAGVSYNEQFFGPGTRLTVL.

The V call is TRBV4-2, the J call TRBJ2-3, with 14 nucleotides matching TRBD2. Germline CDR1 LGHNA, CDR2 YNFKEQ. This CDR3 spans 16 amino acids. Trimming took 2 bases from V and 5 from J; bases not matched to a gene: 3. In nucleotides, the CDR3 is TGTGCCAGCAGCCAATCGGGGACTAGCGGGAGAGATACGCAGTATTTT. Protein sequence: CASSQSGTSGRDTQYF.

This clonotype showed up many times. This chain connects TRBV18 to TRBJ2-7; a possible D gene is TRBD2 (6 bases). The CDR3 has 14 amino acids. Per the germline V gene, CDR1 is KGHSH and CDR2 is LQKENI. V lost 5 bases and J lost 1, with 12 bases in between. In DNA form, the CDR3 reads TGTGCCAGCTCAGAAGGGACTTCTTCCTACGAGCAGTACTTC. Protein product: CASSEGTSSYEQYF.

This clonotype was picked up a small number of times. J is TRBJ2-3 and V is TRBV6-2 or TRBV6-3; no firm D call. The CDR3 contains 14 residues. Germline V lookup: CDR1 MNHEY, CDR2 SVGEGT. Trimming removed 0 bases at V and 0 bases at J, with 4 bases between. CDR3: CASSYSRSTDTQYF. CDR3 in DNA: TGTGCCAGCAGTTACTCGAGGAGCACAGATACGCAGTATTTT.

This clonotype has only a few counts. This chain uses TRBV10-3 with TRBJ2-4; 11 bases align to TRBD1. Losses at the gene ends were 10 bases for V and 5 bases for J; bases not matched to a gene: 7. In germline, CDR1 is ENHRY, CDR2 SYGVKD. The length of the CDR3 is 14 residues. The CDR3 coding sequence is TGTGCCAGTGCTCAGGACAGGGGGCAAAACATTCAGTACTTC. Translated, it gives CASAQDRGQNIQYF.

This sequence joins TRBV3-1 and TRBJ2-1, with D possibly matching TRBD2 (5 bases). CDR1 and CDR2 from the germline V gene are LGHDT and YNNKEL (reference sequence). The CDR3 runs to 14 residues. Trimming took off 1 base at V and 4 bases at J, with 8 bases between the two ends. The CDR3 DNA follows: TGTGCCAGCAGCCAAGGGGAGCGGTACAATGAGCAGTTCTTC. It specifies CASSQGERYNEQFF.

In this sample, this clonotype turned up many times. The CDR3 region is CASSPPVDRDTEAFF. The DNA of the CDR3 is TGTGCCAGCTCACCACCGGTAGACAGGGACACTGAAGCTTTCTTT. This rearrangement joins TRBV18 to TRBJ1-1, with 7 bases matching TRBD1. With 0 bases clipped from V and 3 bases from J, the junction kept 4 bases outside the gene matches. The CDR3 extends over 15 amino acids. The V gene's germline CDR1 is KGHSH and CDR2 LQKENI.

In this sample, this clonotype turned up many times. The rearrangement uses TRBV30 and TRBJ1-2; 9 bases are a match to TRBD1. The length of the CDR3 is 13 residues. The ends lost 0 bases at V and 8 bases at J; junction bases unmatched: 4. The germline CDR1 and CDR2 sequences are GTSNPN and SVGIG (reference sequence). Here the CDR3 reads CAWSVDTGGGYTF. CDR3 nucleotide sequence: TGTGCCTGGAGTGTAGACACAGGGGGCGGCTACACCTTC.

This clonotype was seen more than once but under ten times. The rearrangement uses TRBV9 and TRBJ2-5, with TRBD2 as a possible D gene (6 bases). Germline-derived CDR1 and CDR2 are SGDLS and YYNGEE. The CDR3 is 14 residues long. V was clipped by 3 bases and J by 2 bases, with 11 bases between them. The CDR3 protein is CASSAGTEQETQYF. The CDR3 DNA is TGTGCCAGCAGCGCGGGGACTGAACAAGAGACCCAGTACTTC.

This clonotype was recorded at least ten times. The V gene is TRBV3-1, the J gene TRBJ2-1, with a possible D match to TRBD2 (5 bases). V was cut by 3 bases and J by 3 bases, with 12 bases left in between. Germline CDR1 LGHDT, CDR2 YNNKEL (reference sequence). This CDR3 has 15 residues. The CDR3 protein is CASSHLGEGYNEQFF. CDR3 nucleotides: TGTGCCAGCAGCCACCTCGGAGAGGGCTACAATGAGCAGTTCTTC.

This clonotype was observed a few times. CDR3 bases: TGTGCCAGCAGCCAGGTGATCGGGAGAAAGAGTGAGCAGTTCTTC. It specifies CASSQVIGRKSEQFF. The chain is built from TRBV14 and TRBJ2-1; tentatively, D is TRBD2 (6 bases). Trimming left V 3 bases short and J 9 bases short, with 18 bases between. This CDR3 is 15 amino acids long. Germline V gene lookup returns CDR1 SGHDN and CDR2 FVKESK. The whole variable domain, filled in from reference TRBV14 and TRBJ2-1, reads EAGVTQFPSHSVIEKGQTVTLRCDPISGHDNLYWYRRVMGKEIKFLLHFVKESKQDESGMPNNRFLAERTGGTYSTLKVQPAELEDSGVYFCASSQVIGRKSEQFFGPGTRLTVL.

This clonotype was picked up a small number of times. Given a much more abundant clone one base away, this may be a read error. The genes are TRBV6-2 or TRBV6-3 and TRBJ2-5; 7 bases line up with TRBD2. Per germline, CDR1 MNHEY and CDR2 SVGEGT. With 4 bases clipped from V and 1 base from J, the junction kept 12 bases outside the gene matches. The CDR3 totals 17 residues. The CDR3 region has the DNA TGTGCCAGCAGTTGCCCAGCGCGTCTAGCGGCCCAAGAGACCCAGTACTTC. This codes for CASSCPARLAAQETQYF.

This clonotype has just a few counts. The V gene is TRBV11-3, the J gene TRBJ2-1; 10 nucleotides match TRBD2. Germline CDR1 and CDR2: SGHNT and YENEEA. This CDR3 contains 16 residues. Trimming took 5 bases from V and 3 from J; bases not matched to a gene: 7. The CDR3 nucleotides read TGTGCCAGCAGCATAGGTTGGACTAGCGGCTACAATGAGCAGTTCTTC. Amino acid sequence: CASSIGWTSGYNEQFF.

In this sample, this clonotype turned up a few times. The chain carries TRBV5-8 and TRBJ1-5; 8 bases agree with TRBD1. Unmatched junction bases numbered 13, after V lost 4 bases and J lost 4 bases. The CDR3 is 17 amino acids. CDR1 SGHTS and CDR2 YDEGEE come from the germline V gene. The CDR3 nucleotides are TGTGCCAGCAGCGTGCGAACAGGGGGGGGCGATAATCAGCCCCAGCATTTT. Amino acid sequence: CASSVRTGGGDNQPQHF. Together with reference TRBV5-8 and TRBJ1-5, the CDR3 gives the full variable domain: EAGVTQSPTHLIKTRGQQATLRCSPISGHTSVYWYQQALGLGLQFLLWYDEGEERNRGNFPPRFSGRQFPNYSSELNVNALELEDSALYLCASSVRTGGGDNQPQHFGDGTRLSIL.

This clonotype was picked up many times. The genes are TRBV13 and TRBJ1-2, with D perhaps TRBD1 (5 bases). V was pared by 5 bases and J by 8 bases, with 18 bases between. CDR1 PRHDT and CDR2 FYEKMQ come from the germline V gene (reference sequence). The CDR3 loop spans 14 amino acids. This CDR3 reads CASSPTGGGNGYTF. CDR3 DNA sequence: TGTGCCAGCAGCCCAACGGGGGGGGGTAACGGCTACACCTTC.

The chain links TRBV2 to TRBJ1-5; D is undetermined. The CDR3 runs to 14 residues. The V gene lost 1 base and the J gene lost 4 bases, with 8 bases spanning the gap. Germline V lookup: CDR1 SNHLY, CDR2 FYNNEI. The CDR3 region is CASSEEATNQPQHF. The CDR3, as DNA: TGTGCCAGCAGTGAAGAGGCTACTAATCAGCCCCAGCATTTT.

The table lists this clonotype with many counts. The chain is built from TRBV7-8 and TRBJ2-5; D is ambiguous. This CDR3 comprises 15 residues. Trimming left V 5 bases short and J 2 bases short, with 15 bases between. Germline V gene data show CDR1 as SGHVS and CDR2 as FQNEAQ. CDR3 loop: CASSQTGRPQETQYF. The CDR3 DNA follows: TGTGCCAGCAGCCAAACGGGTAGACCACAAGAGACCCAGTACTTC.